This passage covers 11 T cell receptor beta chains from one sample sequenced in a study of blood T cell repertoires in COVID-19 (dated by TCRdb to 2020 to 2021). The receptor library was made with the immunoSEQ multiplex PCR assay. TCRdb's version of the immuneACCESS table is confined to in-frame rearrangements and falls short of the full clone set. An unresolved V gene accounts for under half of the shortfall where checked; the remainder is of unknown origin. Counted in this sample were 140,000 to 150,000 clones; over 70% of them appeared once. The top ten constitute around 3.8% of the sample. Sequencing used peripheral blood. The receptors come from a man aged 65-85 years who had recovered from COVID-19.

The rearrangement links TRBV3-1 (or the pseudogene TRBV3-2) to TRBJ1-2; D unclear. The CDR3 is 12 amino acids. Germline CDR1 is LGHDT and CDR2 is YNNKEL (reference sequence). Trimming removed 1 base at V and 5 bases at J, with 5 bases between. The CDR3 coding sequence is TGTGCCAGCAGCCAAGGCGCGTATGGCTACACCTTC. It codes for CASSQGAYGYTF.

The chain recombines TRBV4-2 with TRBJ2-3, with TRBD2 identical over 12 bases. After removal of 2 bases from V and 0 bases from J, the junction contained 0 bases not matched to a gene. CDR1 and CDR2 (germline): LGHNA, YNFKEQ. The length of the CDR3 is 16 residues. This chain's CDR3 is CASSQLAGGSTDTQYF. Here the CDR3 DNA reads TGTGCCAGCAGCCAACTAGCGGGGGGGAGCACAGATACGCAGTATTTT.

V usage is TRBV27 and J usage is TRBJ2-2, with D hard to call. V was shortened by 1 base and J by 2 bases, with 11 bases between the two germline ends. Germline values: CDR1 MNHEY, CDR2 SMNVEV (reference sequence). CDR3 length: 16 amino acids. The CDR3 sequence is CASSLWAGTNTGELFF. CDR3 DNA sequence: TGTGCCAGCAGTTTATGGGCCGGAACAAACACCGGGGAGCTGTTTTTT.

The DNA of the CDR3 is TGCGCCAGCAGCCGGTGGACAGCTAATGAAAAACTGTTTTTT. Residues: CASSRWTANEKLFF. The V call is TRBV4-1, the J call TRBJ1-4; tentative D call: TRBD1 (6 bases). The CDR3 totals 14 residues. V lost 4 bases to trimming and J lost 3 bases, with 9 bases between them. Germline CDR1 reads MGHRA; CDR2 reads YSYEKL.

The chain is built from TRBV24-1 and TRBJ2-5; TRBD1 aligns across 7 bases. The junction had 15 bases not matched to a gene; V was cut back by 4 bases and J by 2 bases. Germline V CDR1 and CDR2: KGHDR, SFDVKD. This CDR3 has 18 amino acids. The CDR3 nucleotides read TGTGCCACCAGTGAGGGTACAGGGGCCCGAGCGTTACAAGAGACCCAGTACTTC. This sequence encodes CATSEGTGARALQETQYF.

This clone appeared a few times. The chain recombines TRBV19 with TRBJ2-4; 7 positions match TRBD1. Trimming at V came to 2 bases and at J to 0 bases, leaving 22 bases not matched to a gene. CDR3 length equals 22 residues. Germline V gene sequence: CDR1 LNHDA, CDR2 SQIVND (reference sequence). The CDR3 DNA reads TGTGCCAGTAGTATAAATCCCAGGATTGGGGCCAGACAGGGTCTAGCCAAAAACATTCAGTACTTC. Protein: CASSINPRIGARQGLAKNIQYF.

This rearrangement joins TRBV10-1 to TRBJ1-1, with 12 positions matching TRBD1. The CDR3 runs to 21 residues. The ends lost 3 bases at V and 0 bases at J; junction bases unmatched: 17. Germline V gives CDR1 WNHNN, CDR2 SYGVQD (reference sequence). The CDR3 reads CASSDHRDRGHHDPLNTEAFF. CDR3 coding DNA: TGCGCCAGCAGTGATCACCGGGACAGGGGGCATCATGACCCGTTGAACACTGAAGCTTTCTTT.

The chain employs TRBV4-1 and TRBJ2-7; TRBD2 matches 14 bases. The CDR3 is made up of 16 amino acids. V lost 3 bases, J lost 6 bases, and 7 bases stayed unmatched. Germline CDR1 is MGHRA and CDR2 is YSYEKL. The CDR3 nucleotides are TGCGCCAGCAGCCACCAAGCGGGACTAGCGGGAGCCGAGCAGTACTTC. It codes for CASSHQAGLAGAEQYF.

The chain recombines TRBV7-2 with TRBJ2-3; D not resolved. The CDR3 spans 17 residues. The V and J ends lost 2 bases and 4 bases respectively, with 19 bases between them. Germline assignment: CDR1 SGHTA and CDR2 FQGNSA. The CDR3 sequence: CASSLSPSPARADTQYF. Written as DNA, the CDR3 is TGTGCCAGCAGCTTAAGTCCGTCCCCCGCCCGAGCAGATACGCAGTATTTT.

CDR3 DNA sequence: TGTGCCAGCAGTCCGTCAGGAGGACTGAACACTGAAGCTTTCTTT. Its protein product is CASSPSGGLNTEAFF. The V gene is TRBV6-2 or TRBV6-3, the J gene TRBJ1-1; D is unresolved. Germline loops: CDR1 MNHEY, CDR2 SVGEGT. The CDR3 runs 15 residues. The ends were cut back, 5 bases at V and 0 bases at J, with 13 bases in the middle.

This chain connects TRBV29-1 to TRBJ2-1; D may be TRBD1 (5 bases). The germline V and J ends were trimmed by 3 bases and 5 bases, with 11 bases remaining between them. The germline CDR1 and CDR2 sequences are SQVTM and ANQGSEA. The CDR3 loop spans 13 amino acids. The CDR3 sequence: CSVDGRAHNEQFF. In nucleotides, the CDR3 is TGCAGCGTTGATGGCAGGGCGCACAATGAGCAGTTCTTC.